This T cell receptor beta chain was recovered during a study of blood T cell repertoires in COVID-19. Generated by immunoSEQ multiplex PCR, the TCRdb table keeps only in-frame clones and is missing some. The repertoire holds about 68,000 clones, with about nine tenths as singletons. Trimming cost V 7 bases and J 8 bases; bases outside gene matches: 8. CDR3 length equals 12 residues. Per the germline V gene, CDR1 is SQVTM and CDR2 is ANQGSEA. The chain carries TRBV29-1 and TRBJ2-7; 10 bases are shared with TRBD1. What was sequenced was peripheral blood. This clonotype was sampled from a young man with acute or convalescent COVID-19. Written as DNA, the CDR3 is TGCAGCGCCGGGGACAGGGGTATAAAGCAGTACTTC. This encodes CSAGDRGIKQYF.